Listed below are T cell receptor beta chains from one sample, sequenced in a study of radiation and T cells in renal cell carcinoma. The data were produced by immunoSEQ multiplex PCR, yet TCRdb's version contains in-frame clones alone and is incomplete. The table lists 150,000 to 200,000 clones, about 88% of them singletons, with about 11% in the top ten. Sample: blood, taken from a patient whose treatment included radiotherapy and nephrectomy. Receptors were obtained from a woman between 45 and 65 years old with renal cell carcinoma. Both conserved end residues are part of each CDR3. The order of the fields is clone size, D gene, V gene, J gene, CDR3 protein, CDR3 DNA. D genes are given only for firm matches. The listing skips clone size in some rows; elsewhere it reads once, few, many or a size class.

>NA|NA|TRBV4-1|TRBJ2-3
CASSQEYALDTQYF
TGCGCCAGCAGCCAAGAATATGCCCTGGATACGCAGTATTTT
>NA|NA|TRBV29-1|TRBJ2-7
CSVAHDDYEQYF
TGCAGCGTTGCACACGATGACTACGAGCAGTACTTC
>NA|NA|TRBV7-9|TRBJ1-3
CASKAGLRNTIYF
TGTGCCAGCAAAGCGGGACTTAGAAACACCATATATTTT
>NA|NA|TRBV7-2|TRBJ1-2
CASTGDVYGYTF
TGTGCCAGCACCGGGGATGTCTATGGCTACACCTTC
>NA|NA|TRBV19|TRBJ1-4
CASSIAGGITNEKLFF
TGTGCCAGTAGTATAGCCGGGGGGATCACTAATGAAAAACTGTTTTTT
>NA|TRBD1|TRBV2|TRBJ2-2
CATTQTGTGDTGELFF
TGTGCCACCACTCAAACCGGGACAGGTGATACCGGGGAGCTGTTTTTT
>NA|TRBD2|TRBV6-5|TRBJ2-5
CASSYDTGGETQYF
TGTGCCAGCAGTTACGATACGGGAGGGGAGACCCAGTACTTC
>NA|TRBD2|TRBV6-1|TRBJ2-1
CASSLAGGPYNEQFF
TGTGCCAGCAGTCTAGCGGGGGGGCCCTACAATGAGCAGTTCTTC
>few|NA|TRBV2|TRBJ1-1
CASSKMDSNTEAFF
TGTGCCAGCAGTAAAATGGACAGTAACACTGAAGCTTTCTTT
>NA|NA|TRBV5-1|TRBJ1-2
CASSLGDLSINYGYTF
TGCGCCAGCAGCTTGGGGGACCTCTCTATTAACTATGGCTACACCTTC
>NA|NA|TRBV6-1|TRBJ2-5
CASSPQGVETQYF
TGTGCCAGCAGCCCGCAGGGTGTGGAGACCCAGTACTTC
>few|NA|TRBV4-2|TRBJ1-4
CASSQGTTAAKLFF
TGTGCCAGCAGCCAAGGGACAACAGCGGCAAAACTGTTTTTT
>NA|TRBD1|TRBV6-6|TRBJ2-5
CASRTGGVETQYF
TGTGCCAGCAGGACAGGGGGCGTAGAGACCCAGTACTTC
>NA|NA|TRBV14|TRBJ1-6
CASSQPGIHSPLHF
TGTGCCAGCAGCCAACCGGGCATCCATTCACCCCTCCACTTT
>NA|TRBD1|TRBV19|TRBJ1-2
CATGGAGGGYGYTF
TGTGCCACCGGCGGGGCAGGGGGAGGCTATGGCTACACCTTC
>NA|NA|TRBV18|TRBJ1-1
CASTTQEGHAPGTFF
TGTGCCAGCACCACCCAGGAGGGACACGCTCCGGGTACTTTCTTT
>NA|NA|TRBV19|TRBJ1-6
CASSIVDSPLHF
TGTGCCAGTAGTATAGTGGATTCACCCCTCCACTTT
>NA|TRBD2|TRBV5-6|TRBJ2-7
CASSSYSGGVYEQYF
TGTGCCAGCAGCTCCTATAGCGGGGGGGTTTACGAGCAGTACTTC
>NA|NA|TRBV6-5|TRBJ2-3
CASRGRVRDTQYF
TGTGCCAGCAGGGGGCGGGTTAGAGATACGCAGTATTTT
>NA|NA|TRBV7-7|TRBJ2-2
CASSLDARGGELFF
TGTGCTAGCAGCTTAGACGCCCGGGGCGGGGAGCTGTTTTTT
>once|NA|TRBV6-5|TRBJ1-2
CASSYSGFSYGYTF
TGTGCCAGCAGTTACTCCGGGTTTAGCTATGGCTACACCTTC
>NA|NA|TRBV21-1|TRBJ2-1
CASMREHNEQFF
TGTGCCAGCATGAGGGAACACAATGAGCAGTTCTTC
>NA|TRBD1|TRBV5-6|TRBJ2-4
CASRTRGPGNIQYF
TGTGCCAGCAGGACCAGGGGGCCAGGAAACATTCAGTACTTC
>NA|NA|TRBV7-6|TRBJ1-4
CASSKSVGATNEKLFF
TGTGCCAGCAGCAAATCGGTGGGGGCAACTAATGAAAAACTGTTTTTT
>NA|NA|TRBV19|TRBJ1-6
CASSTQGNSPLHF
TGTGCCAGTAGTACGCAGGGTAATTCACCCCTCCACTTT
>NA|TRBD1|TRBV18|TRBJ1-2
CASSSLPEETGGGYTF
TGTGCCAGCTCGTCTCTACCAGAGGAGACAGGGGGTGGCTACACCTTC
>few|TRBD2|TRBV11-2|TRBJ2-5
CASSPRTSGGQETQYF
TGTGCCAGCAGCCCGAGGACTAGCGGGGGACAAGAGACCCAGTACTTC
>NA|NA|TRBV19|TRBJ2-7
CASNNPGFHEQYF
TGTGCCAGTAATAACCCGGGATTCCACGAGCAGTACTTC
>NA|NA|TRBV6-1|TRBJ1-5
CASSEMMGGEPQHF
TGTGCCAGCAGTGAGATGATGGGGGGCGAGCCCCAGCATTTT
>NA|NA|TRBV5-4|TRBJ1-1
CASSLQEGVTTEAFF
TGTGCCAGCAGCTTACAGGAGGGGGTTACTACTGAAGCTTTCTTT
>once|TRBD2|TRBV7-9|TRBJ2-3
CASTYRGLAGRESQYF
TGTGCCAGCACCTACCGTGGACTAGCGGGGCGAGAGTCGCAGTATTTT